The clone carrying this T cell receptor (beta chain) came up a few times. Its antigen remains unidentified. V gave up 4 bases and J gave up 1 base, with 12 bases separating them. Germline V CDR1 and CDR2: SQVTM, ANQGSEA. The CDR3 has 14 residues. This sample was taken from a study of T cell repertoires in cytomegalovirus infection. The study's findings and limits: The study found HLA-C-restricted CMV-specific TCR beta clonotypes dominating the ex vivo response.

TCRdb processed the reads anew with MiXCR; each CDR3 protein has one entry. The table lists approximately 120,000 distinct CDR3 sequences, about 32% of them singletons. V gene TRBV29-1 combines with J gene TRBJ2-3; the D gene is possibly TRBD2 (5 bases). The sample here was CD8+ T cells from cultured PBMCs, taken from culture after CMV antigen stimulation. This clonotype was obtained from a human donor in good health (CMV status not recorded). Some clones in this sample may be carry-over from other donors' samples. In nucleotides, the CDR3 is TGCAGCGTTGTTGGGGAGTCCGGCACAGATACGCAGTATTTT. Amino acid sequence: CSVVGESGTDTQYF.